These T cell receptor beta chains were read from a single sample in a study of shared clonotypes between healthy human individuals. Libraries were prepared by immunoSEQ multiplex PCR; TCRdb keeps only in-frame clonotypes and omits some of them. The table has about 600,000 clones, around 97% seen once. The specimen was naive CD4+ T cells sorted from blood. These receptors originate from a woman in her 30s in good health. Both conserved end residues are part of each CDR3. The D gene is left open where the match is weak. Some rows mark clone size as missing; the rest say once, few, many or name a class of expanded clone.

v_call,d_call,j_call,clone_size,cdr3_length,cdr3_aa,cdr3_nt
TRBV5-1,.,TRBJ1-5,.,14,CASSLGEGNQPQHF,TGCGCCAGCAGCTTGGGCGAGGGCAATCAGCCCCAGCATTTT
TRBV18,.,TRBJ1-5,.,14,CASSPGRENQPQHF,TGTGCCAGCTCACCAGGCAGGGAAAATCAGCCCCAGCATTTT
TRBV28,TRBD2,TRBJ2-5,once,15,CASSLAGGSWETQYF,TGTGCCAGCAGTCTAGCGGGAGGGAGTTGGGAGACCCAGTACTTC
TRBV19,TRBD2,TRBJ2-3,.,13,CASRTSGRDTQYF,TGTGCCAGTAGGACTAGCGGGAGAGATACGCAGTATTTT
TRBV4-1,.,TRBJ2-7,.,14,CASSKDHGGYEQYF,TGCGCCAGCAGCAAGGACCATGGGGGCTACGAGCAGTACTTC
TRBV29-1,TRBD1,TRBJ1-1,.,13,CSARQGENTEAFF,TGCAGCGCCCGACAGGGAGAGAACACTGAAGCTTTCTTT
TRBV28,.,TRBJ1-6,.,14,CASMTRLTVSPLHF,TGTGCCAGCATGACGCGACTCACCGTTTCACCCCTCCACTTT
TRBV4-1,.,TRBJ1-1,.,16,CASSQNGLNRGTEAFF,TGCGCCAGCAGCCAAAATGGACTTAACCGGGGCACTGAAGCTTTCTTT
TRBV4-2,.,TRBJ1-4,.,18,CASSQDPQGSLTNEKLFF,TGTGCCAGCAGCCAAGATCCCCAGGGAAGTCTGACTAATGAAAAACTGTTTTTT
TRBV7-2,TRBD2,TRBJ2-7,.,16,CASTSGGTSGTLEQYF,TGTGCCAGCACCTCTGGCGGGACTAGCGGGACCCTCGAGCAGTACTTC
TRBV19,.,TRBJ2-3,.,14,CASSSSGGTDTQYF,TGTGCCAGTAGTAGTTCAGGGGGCACAGATACGCAGTATTTT